Listed below are T cell receptor beta chains from one sample, sequenced in a study of blood T cell repertoires in COVID-19. Measured with immunoSEQ multiplex PCR; TCRdb has only the in-frame clones, and not every one. Of some 80,000 clones listed, 60% to 85% are singletons. The sample comprised peripheral blood. The origin of the receptors is a woman over 75 with active or convalescent COVID-19. Both conserved end residues are part of each CDR3. D genes are given only for firm matches. A row's size may be missing; if present it is once, few, many or a size class.

clone_size,v_call,j_call,d_call,cdr3_nt,cdr3_aa
.,TRBV10-2,TRBJ1-6,TRBD1,TGCGCCAGCATAGAGGGTAGCGGGACAGGGCTCTCACCCCTCCACTTT,CASIEGSGTGLSPLHF
.,TRBV20-1,TRBJ2-7,.,TGCAGTGCTAAAGTAGCGCTCGAGCAGTACTTC,CSAKVALEQYF
.,TRBV27,TRBJ2-1,TRBD2,TGTGCCAGCAGTCCGGGACGGCTAGCGGGAGGGCTTACCAATGAGCAGTTCTTC,CASSPGRLAGGLTNEQFF
.,TRBV18,TRBJ2-3,.,TGTGCCAGCTCACCACCTCTTGGGGGGAGCACAGATACGCAGTATTTT,CASSPPLGGSTDTQYF
few,TRBV11-2,TRBJ2-1,TRBD2,TGTGCCAGCAGCCTGACTAGCGGGAGGGCCCTCAATGAGCAGTTCTTC,CASSLTSGRALNEQFF
once,TRBV7-9,TRBJ2-2,.,TGTGCCAGCCATGGCCGTTCCGAGCGCCGCGGGGAGCTGTTTTTT,CASHGRSERRGELFF
many,TRBV6-2/TRBV6-3,TRBJ1-5,TRBD1,TGTGCCAGCAGCCTACCATGGGACAGCCGGGGCAGTCAGCCCCAGCATTTT,CASSLPWDSRGSQPQHF
.,TRBV7-8,TRBJ1-5,.,TGTGCCAGCAGCCCCCAGCGGGGCAATCAGCCCCAGCATTTT,CASSPQRGNQPQHF
few,TRBV19,TRBJ1-3,TRBD1,TGTGCCAGTTTCGGACAGGCGATTTCTGGAAACACCATATATTTT,CASFGQAISGNTIYF
.,TRBV21-1,TRBJ1-2,.,TGTGCCAGCAGCAATTCCTCCGGGGAGGGCTACACCTTC,CASSNSSGEGYTF
.,TRBV29-1,TRBJ1-2,.,TGCAGCGTTGACGGGGTAGCCGGAATTGGTGGCTACACCTTC,CSVDGVAGIGGYTF
.,TRBV6-5,TRBJ2-7,TRBD1,TGTGCCAGCAGGGGACAGGGGAGGAACGAGCAGTACTTC,CASRGQGRNEQYF
once,TRBV23-1,TRBJ2-7,.,TGCGCCAGCGGCGGCGGCCTGGGGCGTACAATCGAGCAGTACTTC,CASGGGLGRTIEQYF
.,TRBV6-5,TRBJ1-1,.,TGTGCCAGCGCTCGGAGGAGGAACACTGAAGCTTTCTTT,CASARRRNTEAFF
.,TRBV19,TRBJ1-1,.,TGTGCCAGTAGTATAGGATTTAACATGAACACTGAAGCTTTCTTT,CASSIGFNMNTEAFF
.,TRBV11-2,TRBJ2-3,TRBD2,TGTGCCAGCAGGGAGCGGGAGTTGCGAGATACGCAGTATTTT,CASRERELRDTQYF
.,TRBV2,TRBJ2-3,.,TGTGCCAGCAGTGGAGGAGACGGCCCAGATACGCAGTATTTT,CASSGGDGPDTQYF